This TCR beta chain was retrieved from a study of T cell repertoires in cytomegalovirus infection. This CDR3 spans 15 amino acids. The junction had 7 bases not matched to a gene; V was cut back by 0 bases and J by 7 bases. Germline loops: CDR1 LGHDT, CDR2 YNNKEL (reference sequence). TCRdb re-called the reads with MiXCR, one entry per CDR3 protein. The table has 650,000 to 850,000 distinct CDR3 sequences, almost 30% seen once. Study observations and caveats: The response measured ex vivo was dominated by TCR beta clonotypes (HLA-C-restricted and CMV-specific).

With respect to this clonotype: Antigen specificity is unknown.

The sequencing here drew on cultured CD8+ T cells from PBMCs, taken from culture after CMV antigen stimulation. This chain uses TRBV3-1 with TRBJ2-3, with TRBD2 matching over 7 bases. The source of this sequence is a human donor in good health (CMV status not recorded). Some clones in this sample may be carry-over from other donors' samples. CDR3 bases: TGTGCCAGCAGCCAAGAGCGGGGGTCGCTGTATACGCAGTATTTT. Its protein product is CASSQERGSLYTQYF.